The sequence of this T cell receptor beta chain was determined in a study of blood T cell repertoires in COVID-19. The overall study: From the United States, Italy and Spain came samples of acute and convalescent COVID-19. T cells, B-cell-depleted T cells, or PBMCs provided the cDNA or gDNA that served as material.

The CDR3 totals 15 residues. Germline CDR1 SSHAT, CDR2 FNYEAQ (reference sequence). TCRdb keeps only in-frame clones here, not all; method: immunoSEQ multiplex PCR. The sample yields 200,000 or so clones, 80% seen once. To note about this clone: A read error may produce the germline difference seen at one junction end.

Participants were aged about 18 to 89 years from about two dozen US areas. Participants' reported clinical history set cohort assignment. Sequencing was performed on PBMCs or T cells enriched from blood (not recorded which). The TCR originated in a woman in her thirties or forties with acute COVID-19. This chain connects TRBV7-7 to TRBJ2-1, with TRBD1 matching over 10 bases. The CDR3, as DNA: TGTGCTAGCAGCCAAGGACAGGGGGGGAGAAATGAGCAGTTCTTC. As protein: CASSQGQGGRNEQFF.